This TCR beta chain was identified in a study of CD8 T cells in ankylosing spondylitis. Study-level results: What appeared characteristic of ankylosing spondylitis blood was a TCR beta motif of under 10 highly homologous variants. Some of these motif variants have turned up before, in reports on reactive arthritis synovial fluid and blood. Clones linked with disease were CD8+ and fairly uncommon in the peripheral blood.

Concerning this clonotype itself: Its antigen is undetermined.

Germline V gene lookup returns CDR1 SGHTA and CDR2 FQGNSA. V lost 5 bases to trimming and J lost 8 bases; unmatched junction nucleotides: 9. CDR3 size: 15 residues. TCRdb called the 5' RACE reads again in MiXCR, with one record for every CDR3 protein. The data hold 500,000 to 650,000 distinct CDR3 sequences, with about 5% observed a single time. The chain has TRBV7-2 and TRBJ2-3; TRBD1 matches at 11 bases. The sample was blood, either unsorted or a sorted T cell fraction (not recorded which). The TCR sequence derives from a male donor with ankylosing spondylitis. The CDR3 loop reads CASSGRDRGFGTQYF. Here the CDR3 DNA reads TGTGCCAGCAGCGGCCGGGACAGGGGGTTCGGTACGCAGTATTTT.